These 20 T cell receptor beta chains were sequenced from one sample in a study of CD8 T cells in ankylosing spondylitis. TCRdb called the 5' RACE reads again in MiXCR, with one record for every CDR3 protein. The table has roughly 250,000 distinct CDR3 sequences, around 9.1% seen once. The sample comprised blood, either unsorted or a sorted T cell fraction (not recorded which). The source is a male donor with ankylosing spondylitis or in good health (not recorded which).

This clonotype was recorded many times. The chain employs TRBV7-8 and TRBJ1-5, with a weak D call TRBD1 (5 bases). V dropped 1 base and J dropped 3 bases, with 10 bases sitting between them. Looked up from germline, CDR1 is SGHVS and CDR2 is FQNEAQ. The CDR3 is 15 amino acids. CDR3 DNA: TGTGCCAGCAGCTTAGAAGACAGAGCCAATCAGCCCCAGCATTTT. Encoded protein: CASSLEDRANQPQHF.

This clonotype was counted at least ten times. The CDR3 DNA is TGTGCCAGCAGCCAAGCGGGGGGGGCAGATACGCAGTATTTT. Translation gives CASSQAGGADTQYF. The V gene is TRBV4-2, the J gene TRBJ2-3; 8 bases align to TRBD2. Germline values: CDR1 LGHNA, CDR2 YNFKEQ. CDR3 length: 14 residues. Trimming at V came to 1 base and at J to 4 bases, leaving 1 base not matched to a gene.

This clonotype was counted ten times or more. V and J are TRBV20-1 and TRBJ1-5, with a possible D match to TRBD1 (6 bases). Germline V CDR1 and CDR2: DFQATT, SNEGSKA (reference sequence). V lost 6 bases, J lost 7 bases, and 16 bases lay in between. There are 13 residues in the CDR3. CDR3 sequence (DNA): TGCAGTGCCCTCGGGACATCAGAACAGCCCCAGCATTTT. It yields the protein CSALGTSEQPQHF.

This clonotype was recorded many times. The genes are TRBV20-1 and TRBJ2-5; D possibly corresponds to TRBD1 (5 bases). Germline CDR1 DFQATT, CDR2 SNEGSKA (reference sequence). Trimming shortened V by 0 bases and J by 2 bases, and 7 bases separated the two germline ends. The CDR3 extends over 13 amino acids. DNA of the CDR3: TGCAGTGCTAGAGACAGGGTACAAGAGACCCAGTACTTC. Translation gives CSARDRVQETQYF.

This clonotype occurred a few times. The chain has TRBV5-1 and TRBJ2-7; 16 bases are a match to TRBD2. J was trimmed by 1 base and V by 0 bases; bases with no gene match: 10. Per germline, CDR1 SGHRS and CDR2 YFSETQ. CDR3 length: 20 residues. In DNA, the CDR3 is TGCGCCAGCAGCTTGGAGGGGACTAGCGGGAGGGCCATCGCTTCCTACGAGCAGTACTTC. Its translation: CASSLEGTSGRAIASYEQYF.

Concerning this clonotype itself: This sequence may be a read error, since a much larger clone differs from it by one base. The V call is TRBV20-1, the J call TRBJ1-2; no firm D call. This CDR3 spans 13 amino acids. Trimming took 4 bases from V and 4 from J, leaving 13 bases between them. Germline V gives CDR1 DFQATT, CDR2 SNEGSKA (reference sequence). CDR3 loop: CSAIGQAVYGYTF. Written as DNA, the CDR3 is TGCAGTGCTATAGGGCAGGCAGTCTATGGCTACACCTTC.

At least ten counts were recorded for this clonotype. The chain is built from TRBV7-9 and TRBJ1-1; unclear D gene. The germline V gene encodes CDR1 SEHNR and CDR2 FQNEAQ (reference sequence). There are 14 residues in the CDR3. Trimming removed 0 bases from V and 3 bases from J, with 8 bases in between. CDR3 protein: CASSLAGMDTEAFF. DNA for the CDR3: TGTGCCAGCAGCTTAGCCGGGATGGACACTGAAGCTTTCTTT.

This clonotype has a count of ten or more. The chain links TRBV5-1 to TRBJ2-3, with no clear D. The V end was cut by 0 bases, the J end by 2 bases, with 4 bases between. The germline CDR1 and CDR2 sequences are SGHRS and YFSETQ. This CDR3 has 13 amino acids. The CDR3: CASSLGATDTQYF. Written as DNA, the CDR3 is TGCGCCAGCAGCTTGGGAGCCACAGATACGCAGTATTTT.

The table lists this clonotype with many counts. This chain links TRBV7-9 with TRBJ2-2; D is undetermined. This CDR3 is built from 14 residues. CDR1 and CDR2 (germline): SEHNR, FQNEAQ (reference sequence). Trimming cost V 1 base and J 2 bases, with 5 bases left between them. The CDR3 spells CASSLGANTGELFF. The DNA of the CDR3 is TGTGCCAGCAGCTTAGGAGCTAACACCGGGGAGCTGTTTTTT. Supplemented by reference TRBV7-9 and TRBJ2-2, the full variable domain reads DTGVSQNPRHKITKRGQNVTFRCDPISEHNRLYWYRQTLGQGPEFLTYFQNEAQLEKSRLLSDRFSAERPKGSFSTLEIQRTEQGDSAMYLCASSLGANTGELFFGEGSRLTVL.

This clonotype was detected only a few times. J is TRBJ2-7 and V is TRBV9, with unresolved D. The CDR3 extends over 14 amino acids. V lost 0 bases and J 0 bases, leaving 7 bases between the germline ends. Germline V gene lookup returns CDR1 SGDLS and CDR2 YYNGEE. CDR3 sequence (DNA): TGTGCCAGCAGCGTAGAGGGTAACTCCTACGAGCAGTACTTC. Protein product: CASSVEGNSYEQYF.

This clonotype was recorded at least ten times. V gene TRBV7-6 combines with J gene TRBJ1-1; D might be TRBD1 (5 bases). CDR3 size: 15 residues. Trimming removed 5 bases from V and 6 bases from J, with 19 bases in between. Germline CDR1 is SGHVS and CDR2 is FNYEAQ. The CDR3 nucleotides are TGTGCCAGCAGCCCCTCGGGGGGACTCAACGCTGAAGCTTTCTTT. This codes for CASSPSGGLNAEAFF.

This clonotype was found many times. The V call is TRBV4-2, the J call TRBJ2-1; D gene uncertain. The CDR3 covers 15 residues. V gave up 0 bases and J gave up 0 bases, with 6 bases separating them. The germline gives CDR1 LGHNA, CDR2 YNFKEQ. The CDR3 spells CASSQDLSSYNEQFF. CDR3 nucleotides: TGTGCCAGCAGCCAAGATTTGAGCTCCTACAATGAGCAGTTCTTC.

This clonotype was found a few times. The chain couples TRBV10-2 to TRBJ2-7; 7 bases map to TRBD2. CDR1 WSHSY and CDR2 SAAADI come from the germline V gene. With V trimmed by 0 bases and J by 3 bases, 8 bases remained unmatched. This CDR3 comprises 16 residues. CDR3 bases: TGCGCCAGCAGTGAGTCGGGAGGACTAGGTTACTACGAGCAGTACTTC. Protein: CASSESGGLGYYEQYF.

This rearrangement joins TRBV30 to TRBJ2-7, with D possibly matching TRBD1 (5 bases). Trimming took off 5 bases at V and 3 bases at J, with 11 bases between the two ends. The CDR3 is 12 residues long. The germline V gene encodes CDR1 GTSNPN and CDR2 SVGIG (reference sequence). The CDR3, as DNA: TGTGCCTGGCAGGGTGATAACTACGAGCAGTACTTC. Its translation: CAWQGDNYEQYF.

This clonotype was recorded many times. The chain couples TRBV5-1 to TRBJ2-7; no clear D. CDR1 and CDR2 from the germline V gene are SGHRS and YFSETQ. The CDR3 covers 13 residues. The germline V and J ends were trimmed by 0 bases and 0 bases, with 4 bases remaining between them. The CDR3 sequence: CASSLVSSYEQYF. CDR3 nucleotide sequence: TGCGCCAGCAGCTTGGTAAGCTCCTACGAGCAGTACTTC.

This clonotype was detected ten times or more. The CDR3 reads CASSGGSPAETQFF. The CDR3 DNA sequence: TGCGCCAGCAGCGGTGGTAGTCCGGCGGAGACCCAGTTCTTC. The chain couples TRBV5-1 to TRBJ2-5; D call uncertain. With the DNA end fitting TRBJ2-1 better, the J assignment may be wrong. The CDR3 has 14 amino acids. Germline-derived CDR1 and CDR2 are SGHRS and YFSETQ.

V gene TRBV13 combines with J gene TRBJ2-1; D call uncertain. This CDR3 comprises 14 residues. Trimming took off 6 bases at V and 5 bases at J, with 14 bases between the two ends. Germline V gene data show CDR1 as PRHDT and CDR2 as FYEKMQ (reference sequence). The CDR3 DNA is TGTGCCAGCAGGCCGGGTGGGTCCAACAATGAGCAGTTCTTC. Translated, it gives CASRPGGSNNEQFF. The full variable domain, in which reference TRBV13 and TRBJ2-1 provide the parts outside the CDR3, is AAGVIQSPRHLIKEKRETATLKCYPIPRHDTVYWYQQGPGQDPQFLISFYEKMQSDKGSIPDRFSAQQFSDYHSELNMSSLELGDSALYFCASRPGGSNNEQFFGPGTRLTVL.

This clonotype was seen ten or more times. This chain connects TRBV20-1 to TRBJ2-7; 8 positions agree with TRBD2. V lost 6 bases, J lost 4 bases, and 5 bases stayed unmatched. CDR3 length equals 12 residues. The germline V gene has CDR1 DFQATT and CDR2 SNEGSKA (reference sequence). This CDR3 reads CSASPSGYEQYF. The CDR3 nucleotides are TGCAGTGCGAGTCCTAGCGGGTACGAGCAGTACTTC.

This clonotype was observed many times. J is TRBJ2-1 and V is TRBV20-1; D ambiguous. Germline CDR1 is DFQATT and CDR2 is SNEGSKA (reference sequence). The CDR3 covers 11 residues. V lost 4 bases and J lost 9, with 10 bases in between. The CDR3 sequence: CSAIQWGEQFF. The CDR3, as DNA: TGCAGTGCTATACAATGGGGTGAGCAGTTCTTC.

This clonotype was counted many times. The chain combines TRBV6-1 with TRBJ2-1; 12 bases map to TRBD2. Germline V CDR1 and CDR2: MNHNS, SASEGT. Unmatched junction bases numbered 9, after V lost 6 bases and J lost 0 bases. This CDR3 spans 18 amino acids. DNA of the CDR3: TGTGCCAGCAGCCCACTAGCGGGGGGCACAAGCTCCTACAATGAGCAGTTCTTC. Its translation is CASSPLAGGTSSYNEQFF.